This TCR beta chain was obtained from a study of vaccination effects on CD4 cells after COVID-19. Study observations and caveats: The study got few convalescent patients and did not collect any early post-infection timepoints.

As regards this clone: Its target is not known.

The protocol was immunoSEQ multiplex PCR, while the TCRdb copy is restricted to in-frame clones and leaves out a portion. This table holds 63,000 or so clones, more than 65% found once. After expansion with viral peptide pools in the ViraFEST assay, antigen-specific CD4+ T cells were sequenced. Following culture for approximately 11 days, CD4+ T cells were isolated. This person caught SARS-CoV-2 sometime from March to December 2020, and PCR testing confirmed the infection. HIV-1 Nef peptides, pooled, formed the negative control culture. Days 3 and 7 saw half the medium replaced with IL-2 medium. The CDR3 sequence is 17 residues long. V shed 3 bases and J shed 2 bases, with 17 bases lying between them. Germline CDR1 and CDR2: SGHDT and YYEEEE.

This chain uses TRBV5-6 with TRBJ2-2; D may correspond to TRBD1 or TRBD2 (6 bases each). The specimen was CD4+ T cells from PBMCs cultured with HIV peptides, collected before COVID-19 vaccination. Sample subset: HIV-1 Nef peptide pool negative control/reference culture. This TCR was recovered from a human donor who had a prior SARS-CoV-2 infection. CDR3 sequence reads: CASSSSKGGVNTGELFF. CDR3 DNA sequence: TGTGCCAGCAGCTCTTCAAAGGGGGGCGTCAACACCGGGGAGCTGTTTTTT.